Reported below is one T cell receptor beta chain. This clonotype is deemed medium-sized (0.01 to 0.1%). Its antigen is still unknown. Base qualities are not recorded, but no much larger clone differs from it by a single base. These data are taken from a study. Instrument on record: Illumina MiSeq. TCRdb took the public reads, trimmed them with fastp at Q25, ran MiXCR for clone calling and kept in-frame beta chains. Under each unique CDR3 protein, matching rows form one entry showing the most common genes and DNA. This sample gives under 5,500 distinct CDR3 sequences in total; around 8.1% of them show up just once. The ten largest clones add up to 8.5% to 9.5% of the sample. From a lookup of the germline V gene, CDR1 and CDR2 are KGHSH and LQKENI. Trimming accounts for 5 bases at V and 5 bases at J, while the number of junction bases matched to no gene is 5. The cysteine opens and the phenylalanine closes a CDR3 of 13 amino acids. The read is trimmed to its CDR3 DNA, 39 bases read in frame from base 1.

Sequencing used CD4+ T cells from synovial fluid. The sequence came from a human donor with rheumatoid arthritis. The chain is assembled from TRBV18 and TRBJ2-5; TRBD2 lines up with 7 middle nucleotides. The bases are TGTGCCAGCTCAGCGGGAGTGGGGGAGACCCAGTACTTC. This translates into CASSAGVGETQYF.